This is a list of T cell receptor beta chains from one sample in a study of cytomegalovirus exposure and HLA in healthy donors. The data were produced by immunoSEQ multiplex PCR, yet TCRdb's version contains in-frame clones alone and is incomplete. The table includes 100,000 or so clones, 70% to 85% detected once. The sample taken for sequencing was PBMCs. The origin of the receptors is a man between 25 and 39 years old in good health and CMV-seropositive. The CDR3 runs from the conserved cysteine through the conserved F or W. A D gene is named only where the DNA matches it firmly. Only part of the rows carry a size: once, few, many, or a class if the clone is expanded.

>-|TRBD1|TRBV28|TRBJ1-1
CASSLRPGTGLANTEAFF
TGTGCCAGCAGTCTTCGTCCCGGGACAGGGTTGGCGAACACTGAAGCTTTCTTT
>few|-|TRBV7-9|TRBJ2-7
CASSLAPLWQGSVKQYF
TGTGCCAGCAGCTTAGCTCCACTTTGGCAGGGGTCGGTCAAGCAGTACTTC
>-|-|TRBV7-9|TRBJ1-1
CSSSLTGNTEAFF
TGTTCCAGCAGCTTAACAGGGAACACTGAAGCTTTCTTT
>-|TRBD2|TRBV5-1|TRBJ2-3
CASSLEGTSGHTQYF
TGCGCCAGCAGCTTGGAGGGGACTAGCGGTCATACGCAGTATTTT
>-|-|TRBV6-6|TRBJ2-3
CASSFGESSTTDTQYF
TGTGCCAGCAGTTTCGGGGAGAGTTCTACCACAGATACGCAGTATTTT
>-|TRBD1|TRBV6-5|TRBJ1-2
CATHMTGTGFGYTF
TGTGCCACCCATATGACGGGGACAGGGTTTGGCTACACCTTC
>-|-|TRBV9|TRBJ1-6
CASTDYENSPLHF
TGTGCCAGCACCGATTACGAGAATTCACCCCTCCACTTT
>few|TRBD1|TRBV11-2|TRBJ1-2
CACQSLGQGLGYGYTF
TGTGCCTGCCAATCATTAGGACAGGGGTTGGGCTATGGCTACACCTTC
>-|-|TRBV18|TRBJ2-6
CASSQQGPGANVLTF
TGTGCCAGCTCCCAACAGGGTCCTGGGGCCAACGTCCTGACTTTC
>-|-|TRBV7-9|TRBJ1-2
CASTRGGANYGYTF
TGTGCCAGCACCCGGGGGGGAGCTAACTATGGCTACACCTTC
>-|TRBD2|TRBV29-1|TRBJ2-1
CSVEDLGTSHFYNEQFF
TGCAGCGTTGAAGATTTAGGGACTAGTCATTTCTACAATGAGCAGTTCTTC
>few|TRBD1|TRBV10-3|TRBJ2-6
CALRDSTNSGANVLTF
TGTGCCCTCCGGGACAGTACCAACTCTGGGGCCAACGTCCTGACTTTC
>-|TRBD2|TRBV28|TRBJ2-2
CASSSLAGVGTGELFF
TGTGCCAGCAGTTCACTAGCGGGAGTTGGCACCGGGGAGCTGTTTTTT
>-|-|TRBV19|TRBJ1-5
CASSIGREQPQHF
TGTGCCAGTAGTATAGGCAGGGAACAGCCCCAGCATTTT
>few|-|TRBV5-1|TRBJ2-2
CASPSITGELFF
TGCGCCAGCCCGAGCATCACCGGGGAGCTGTTTTTT
>-|-|TRBV18|TRBJ1-2
CASSPLRADMDYTF
TGTGCCAGCTCACCACTCAGGGCGGACATGGACTACACCTTC
>few|-|TRBV30|TRBJ1-1
CAWRAQGSEAFF
TGTGCCTGGAGGGCCCAGGGAAGTGAAGCTTTCTTT
>-|TRBD2|TRBV19|TRBJ2-7
CASSFAGGPSEQYF
TGTGCCAGTAGTTTCGCGGGAGGGCCATCCGAGCAGTACTTC
>-|TRBD1|TRBV27|TRBJ1-1
CASSVTGTELMNTEAFF
TGTGCCAGCAGTGTCACCGGGACAGAACTAATGAACACTGAAGCTTTCTTT
>-|TRBD1|TRBV4-1|TRBJ1-4
CASSQTGQGGEKLFF
TGCGCCAGCAGCCAGACGGGACAGGGAGGTGAAAAACTGTTTTTT
>-|TRBD1|TRBV14|TRBJ2-1
CASSPGQGAYNEQFF
TGTGCCAGCAGCCCAGGACAGGGGGCTTACAATGAGCAGTTCTTC
>-|-|TRBV10-3|TRBJ2-2
CAIRGGRVTGELFF
TGTGCCATCAGGGGGGGACGGGTCACCGGGGAGCTGTTTTTT
>-|-|TRBV7-8|TRBJ2-7
CASSSRGGNSYEQYF
TGTGCCAGCAGCTCCCGAGGCGGGAACTCCTACGAGCAGTACTTC
>-|TRBD1|TRBV19|TRBJ1-5
CASSRQGGSNQPQHF
TGTGCCAGTAGTAGACAGGGGGGAAGCAATCAGCCCCAGCATTTT
>-|-|TRBV7-9|TRBJ2-1
CASSTGISYNEQFF
TGTGCCAGCAGCACGGGGATCTCCTACAATGAGCAGTTCTTC
>few|TRBD2|TRBV6-6|TRBJ2-2
CASRGLAGNAGELFF
TGTGCCAGCAGGGGACTAGCGGGAAATGCCGGGGAGCTGTTTTTT
>-|-|TRBV5-1|TRBJ1-3
CASSLAAGSQPGNTIYF
TGCGCCAGCAGCTTGGCCGCAGGGTCCCAACCTGGAAACACCATATATTTT
>once|-|TRBV4-2|TRBJ2-5
CASSQAGSETQYF
TGTGCCAGCAGCCAAGCAGGGTCAGAGACCCAGTACTTC
>-|-|TRBV20-1|TRBJ2-7
CSARGHSEQYF
TGCAGTGCAAGAGGACACTCCGAGCAGTACTTC
>-|-|TRBV18|TRBJ2-1
CASSPDRRIKQFF
TGTGCCAGCTCACCCGACAGGCGCATTAAGCAGTTCTTC
>-|-|TRBV7-2|TRBJ1-4
CASSLRVAGEKLFF
TGTGCCAGCAGCTTAAGGGTCGCAGGGGAAAAACTGTTTTTT
>-|-|TRBV4-2|TRBJ2-7
CASSQDGILGPYEQYF
TGTGCCAGCAGCCAAGATGGAATACTGGGCCCCTACGAGCAGTACTTC
>few|TRBD1|TRBV5-1|TRBJ2-7
CASSLNRGSYEQYF
TGCGCCAGCAGCTTAAACAGGGGCTCCTACGAGCAGTACTTC
>-|-|TRBV4-2|TRBJ2-4
CASSQGRENIQYF
TGTGCCAGCAGCCAGGGGCGCGAAAACATTCAGTACTTC
>-|-|TRBV6-1|TRBJ1-5
CASSEGAREPQHF
TGTGCCAGCAGTGAGGGGGCTCGGGAGCCCCAGCATTTT
>-|-|TRBV6-4|TRBJ2-3
CASSVSGLADTQYF
TGTGCCAGCAGTGTTTCCGGACTTGCAGATACGCAGTATTTT
>-|TRBD1|TRBV7-9|TRBJ1-4
CASSFAGQDEKLFF
TGTGCCAGCAGCTTCGCCGGACAGGATGAAAAACTGTTTTTT
>many|-|TRBV5-1|TRBJ1-4
CASSLAQGGEKLFF
TGCGCCAGCAGCTTGGCCCAGGGAGGTGAAAAACTGTTTTTT
>-|-|TRBV27|TRBJ1-5
CASRPSGKNQPQHF
TGTGCCAGCCGCCCCTCAGGGAAAAATCAGCCCCAGCATTTT
>-|TRBD2|TRBV6-4|TRBJ2-7
CATILAGVKSSYEQYF
TGTGCCACCATTCTAGCGGGTGTTAAAAGCTCCTACGAGCAGTACTTC